One TCR beta chain is described in this entry. This clonotype appeared many times. Its recognized antigen is unknown. Per-base qualities were not stored, and no clone one base away is much larger. The data stem from a study of T-cell reconstitution after alpha-beta-depleted transplantation in children (dated by TCRdb to 2016 to 2018). Describing the broader study: Using TCR repertoire profiling, the study followed T-cell immune reconstitution in a quantitative way in children after TCRalphabeta/CD19-depleted allogeneic hematopoietic cell transplantation.

The method behind the library was PCR. The sequencing machine was an Illumina HiSeq 2500. TCR libraries were prepared with molecular barcoding, using unique molecular identifiers to normalize TCRbeta repertoire quantification. The public sequencing data were trimmed at Q25 with fastp and processed into clonotypes with MiXCR by TCRdb, which kept only in-frame beta chains. For every CDR3 protein sequence, its rows merge into one entry that carries the most common genes and DNA. Within this sample are 240,000 or so distinct CDR3 sequences, with more than 10% of them counted one time only. Of the sample, roughly 2.6% falls within the top ten clones. The source was PBMCs from the stem cell graft donor, collected from the stem cell graft. This clonotype was obtained from a human donor who donated a stem cell graft to a child with acute lymphoblastic leukemia.

The DNA sequence is given as TGTGCCAGCAGTTATGTGGCGTTGCGCGGGGGTTTAGTGTTCTTC. Its product reads: CASSYVALRGGLVFF. The rearranged chain carries TRBV27 and TRBJ2-1; TRBD2 fits 7 bases in the junction. V has 4 bases trimmed and J has 15 bases trimmed; junction bases matching no gene number 18. From the germline V gene (reference sequence), CDR1 is MNHEY and CDR2 is SMNVEV. The CDR3, cysteine through phenylalanine, is 15 amino acids long. Only the CDR3 part of the read is kept: 45 bases, read in frame from the first base.